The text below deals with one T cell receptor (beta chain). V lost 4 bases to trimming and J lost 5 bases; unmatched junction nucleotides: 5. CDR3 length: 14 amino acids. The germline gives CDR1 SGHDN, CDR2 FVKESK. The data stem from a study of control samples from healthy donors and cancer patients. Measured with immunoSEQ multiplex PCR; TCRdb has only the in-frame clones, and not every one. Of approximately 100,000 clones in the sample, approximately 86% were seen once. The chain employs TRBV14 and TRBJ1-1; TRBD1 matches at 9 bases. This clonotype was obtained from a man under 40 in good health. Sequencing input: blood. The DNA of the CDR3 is TGTGCCAGCAGCCCGACGGGACAGGGAACTGAAGCTTTCTTT. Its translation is CASSPTGQGTEAFF.